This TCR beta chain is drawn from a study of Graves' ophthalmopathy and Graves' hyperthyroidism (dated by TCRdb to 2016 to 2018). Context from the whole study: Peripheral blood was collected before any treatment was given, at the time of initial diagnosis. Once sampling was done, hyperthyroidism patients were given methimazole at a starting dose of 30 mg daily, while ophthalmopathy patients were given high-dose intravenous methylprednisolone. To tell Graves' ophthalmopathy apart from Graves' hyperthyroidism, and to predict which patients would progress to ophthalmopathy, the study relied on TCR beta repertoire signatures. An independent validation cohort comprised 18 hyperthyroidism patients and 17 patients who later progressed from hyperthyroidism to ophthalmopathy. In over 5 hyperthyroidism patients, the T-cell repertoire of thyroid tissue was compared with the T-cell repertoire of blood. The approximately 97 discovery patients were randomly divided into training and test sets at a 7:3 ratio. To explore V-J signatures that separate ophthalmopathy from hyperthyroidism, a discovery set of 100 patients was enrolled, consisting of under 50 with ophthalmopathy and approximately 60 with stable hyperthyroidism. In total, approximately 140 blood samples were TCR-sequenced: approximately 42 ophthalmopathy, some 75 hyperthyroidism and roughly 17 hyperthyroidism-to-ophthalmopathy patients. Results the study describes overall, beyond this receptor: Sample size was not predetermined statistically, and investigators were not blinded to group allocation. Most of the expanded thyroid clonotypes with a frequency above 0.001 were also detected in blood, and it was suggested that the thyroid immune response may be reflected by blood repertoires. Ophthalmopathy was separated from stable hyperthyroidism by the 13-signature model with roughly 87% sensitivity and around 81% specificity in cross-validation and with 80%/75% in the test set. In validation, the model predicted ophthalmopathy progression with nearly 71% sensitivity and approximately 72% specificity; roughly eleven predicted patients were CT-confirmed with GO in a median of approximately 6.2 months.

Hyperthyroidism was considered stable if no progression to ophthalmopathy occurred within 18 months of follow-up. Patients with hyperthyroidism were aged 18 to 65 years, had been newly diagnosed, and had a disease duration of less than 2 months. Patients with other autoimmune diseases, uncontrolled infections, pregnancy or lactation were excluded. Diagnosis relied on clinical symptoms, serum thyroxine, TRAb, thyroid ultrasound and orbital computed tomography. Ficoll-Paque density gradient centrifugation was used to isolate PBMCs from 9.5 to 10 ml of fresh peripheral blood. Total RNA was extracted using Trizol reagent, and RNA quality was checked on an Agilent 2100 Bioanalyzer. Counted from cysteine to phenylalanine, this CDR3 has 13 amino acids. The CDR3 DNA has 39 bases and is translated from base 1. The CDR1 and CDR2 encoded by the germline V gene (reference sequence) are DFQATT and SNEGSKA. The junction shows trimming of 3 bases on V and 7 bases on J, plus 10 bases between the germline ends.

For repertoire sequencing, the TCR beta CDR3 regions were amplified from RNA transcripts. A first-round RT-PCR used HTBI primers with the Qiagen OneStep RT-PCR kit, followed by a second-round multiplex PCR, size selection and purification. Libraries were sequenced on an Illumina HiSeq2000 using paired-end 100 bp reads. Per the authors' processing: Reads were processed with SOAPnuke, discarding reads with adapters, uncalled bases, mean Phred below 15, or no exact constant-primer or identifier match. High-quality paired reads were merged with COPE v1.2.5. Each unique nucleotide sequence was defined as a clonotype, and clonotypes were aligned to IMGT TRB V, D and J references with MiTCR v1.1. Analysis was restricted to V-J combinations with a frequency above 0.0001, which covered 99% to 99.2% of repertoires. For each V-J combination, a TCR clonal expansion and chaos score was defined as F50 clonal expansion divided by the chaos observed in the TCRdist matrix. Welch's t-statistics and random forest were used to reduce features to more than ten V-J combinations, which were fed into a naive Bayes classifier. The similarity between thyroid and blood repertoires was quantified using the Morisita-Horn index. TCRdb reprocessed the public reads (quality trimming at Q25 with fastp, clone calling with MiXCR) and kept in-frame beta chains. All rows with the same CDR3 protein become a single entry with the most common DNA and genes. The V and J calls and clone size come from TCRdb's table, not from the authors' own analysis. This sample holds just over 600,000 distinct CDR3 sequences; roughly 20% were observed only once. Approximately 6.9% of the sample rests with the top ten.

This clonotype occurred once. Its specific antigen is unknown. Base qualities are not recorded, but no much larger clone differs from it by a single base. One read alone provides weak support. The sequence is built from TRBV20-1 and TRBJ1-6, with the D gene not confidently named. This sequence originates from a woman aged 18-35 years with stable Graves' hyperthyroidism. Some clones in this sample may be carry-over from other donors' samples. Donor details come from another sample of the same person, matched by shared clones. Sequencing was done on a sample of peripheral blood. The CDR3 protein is CSASGGNNSPLHF. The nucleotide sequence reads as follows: TGCAGTGCTAGTGGAGGGAACAATTCACCCCTCCACTTT.